The source of this T cell receptor beta chain is a study of EBV T-cell therapy then PD-1 blockade in nasopharyngeal carcinoma. CDR3 length: 16 residues. Germline V gene data show CDR1 as LGHDT and CDR2 as YNNKEL (reference sequence). J was trimmed by 6 bases and V by 0 bases; bases with no gene match: 7. The treatment is: AdE1-LMPpoly-expanded autologous EBV-specific T-cell therapy followed by anti-PD-1 nivolumab. Concerning this clone itself: Its specificity is not known.

The data were produced by immunoSEQ multiplex PCR, yet TCRdb's version contains in-frame clones alone and is incomplete. The data hold 15,000 to 20,000 clones, with around four fifths observed a single time. The chain joins TRBV3-1 (or the pseudogene TRBV3-2) to TRBJ2-1; 8 bases align to TRBD1. The source was CD8+ T cells from blood, collected at day 0 from a patient whose treatment included autologous EBV-specific T cells and nivolumab. The receptor was isolated from a man between 35 and 55 years old with nasopharyngeal carcinoma. This chain's CDR3 is CASSQEGQGAGNEQFF. The CDR3, as DNA: TGTGCCAGCAGCCAAGAAGGACAGGGTGCGGGCAATGAGCAGTTCTTC.